These 3 T cell receptor beta chains share one sample of origin, sequenced in a study of blood T cell repertoires in COVID-19. Measured with immunoSEQ multiplex PCR; TCRdb has only the in-frame clones, and not every one. The table has over 200,000 clones, around 84% seen once. The material sequenced was peripheral blood. The receptors were gathered from a man aged 40-55 years who had recovered from COVID-19.

Only one count was recorded for this clone. V usage is TRBV6-2 or TRBV6-3 and J usage is TRBJ2-5; D uncertain. The CDR3 has 16 residues. V gave up 2 bases and J gave up 4 bases, with 17 bases separating them. CDR1 and CDR2 from the germline V gene are MNHEY and SVGEGT. The chain's CDR3 is CASSYPLGPRGETQYF. Written as DNA, the CDR3 is TGTGCCAGCAGTTACCCCCTCGGCCCCAGAGGAGAGACCCAGTACTTC.

The chain carries TRBV7-2 and TRBJ1-2, with TRBD1 matching 9 bases. V was clipped by 5 bases and J by 6 bases; unmatched bases: 7. Germline values: CDR1 SGHTA, CDR2 FQGNSA. The CDR3 is made up of 14 amino acids. CDR3 region: CASSPRTGEHGYTF. In DNA, the CDR3 is TGTGCCAGCAGCCCCCGGACAGGGGAACATGGCTACACCTTC.

The chain couples TRBV4-3 to TRBJ2-6; possible D gene TRBD1, 5 bases. CDR1 LGHNA and CDR2 YSLEER come from the germline V gene. V was shortened by 0 bases and J by 1 base, with 10 bases between the two germline ends. The CDR3 has 17 residues. In DNA form, the CDR3 reads TGCGCCAGCAGCCAAGATGAGCCAGGGTCTGGGGCCAACGTCCTGACTTTC. Translating it yields CASSQDEPGSGANVLTF.